A selection of T cell receptor beta chains follows, all from one sample in a study of shared clonotypes between healthy human individuals. Libraries were prepared by immunoSEQ multiplex PCR; TCRdb keeps only in-frame clonotypes and omits some of them. The data contain over 1.5 million clones, 95% to 99% of them singletons. Sample: naive CD4+ T cells sorted from blood. Receptors were obtained from a man aged 25-45 years in good health. Both conserved end residues are part of each CDR3. D genes are given only for firm matches. A row's size may be missing; if present it is once, few, many or a size class.

>TRBV5-4|-|TRBJ2-3|-
CASSSRESDTQYF
TGTGCCAGCAGCTCTAGGGAGAGCGATACGCAGTATTTT
>TRBV28|TRBD1|TRBJ1-1|-
CASSRQGGTEAFF
TGTGCCAGCAGTAGACAGGGGGGGACTGAAGCTTTCTTT
>TRBV28|-|TRBJ2-5|-
CASSSDILGTQYF
TGTGCCAGCAGTTCCGACATATTAGGGACCCAGTACTTC
>TRBV5-1|-|TRBJ1-4|-
CASSSGAVYATNEKLFF
TGCGCCAGCAGCTCTGGGGCGGTCTACGCAACTAATGAAAAACTGTTTTTT
>TRBV28|-|TRBJ2-1|once
CASSLFTSSNEQFF
TGTGCCAGCAGTTTATTTACTAGTAGCAATGAGCAGTTCTTC
>TRBV7-9|TRBD2|TRBJ2-7|-
CASSLLSGSRYEQYF
TGTGCCAGCAGCTTACTTAGCGGGAGCAGGTACGAGCAGTACTTC
>TRBV6-6|TRBD2|TRBJ2-5|-
CASSDRSGGEETQYF
TGTGCCAGCAGTGACCGTAGCGGGGGGGAAGAGACCCAGTACTTC
>TRBV7-9|TRBD2|TRBJ2-3|-
CASSFRTSGRAGTDTQYF
TGTGCCAGCAGCTTTCGGACTAGCGGGAGGGCCGGTACAGATACGCAGTATTTT
>TRBV5-5|-|TRBJ2-5|once
CASSLDLRGGQETQYF
TGTGCCAGCAGCTTGGATTTGAGGGGGGGCCAAGAGACCCAGTACTTC
>TRBV6-6|-|TRBJ2-1|-
CASSGPGGDNEQFF
TGTGCCAGCAGTGGACCCGGGGGCGACAATGAGCAGTTCTTC
>TRBV15|TRBD1|TRBJ1-1|-
CATRRTGLNTEAFF
TGTGCCACCCGCCGGACAGGACTGAACACTGAAGCTTTCTTT
>TRBV20-1|-|TRBJ2-1|-
CSAGGWYEQFF
TGCAGTGCGGGAGGTTGGTATGAGCAGTTCTTC
>TRBV15|TRBD2|TRBJ2-1|-
CATSRDLRTSGYNEQFF
TGTGCCACCAGCAGAGATCTGAGGACTAGCGGCTACAATGAGCAGTTCTTC